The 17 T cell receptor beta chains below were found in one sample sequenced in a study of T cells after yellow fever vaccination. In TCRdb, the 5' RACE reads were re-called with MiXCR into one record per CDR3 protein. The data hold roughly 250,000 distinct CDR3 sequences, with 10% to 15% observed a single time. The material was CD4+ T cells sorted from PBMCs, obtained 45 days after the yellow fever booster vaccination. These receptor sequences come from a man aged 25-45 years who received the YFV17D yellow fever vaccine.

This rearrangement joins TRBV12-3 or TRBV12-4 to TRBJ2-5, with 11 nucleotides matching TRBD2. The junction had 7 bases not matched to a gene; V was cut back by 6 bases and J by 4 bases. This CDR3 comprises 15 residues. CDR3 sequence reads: CASSPLAGVGETQYF. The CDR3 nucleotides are TGTGCCAGCAGCCCACTAGCGGGAGTTGGAGAGACCCAGTACTTC.

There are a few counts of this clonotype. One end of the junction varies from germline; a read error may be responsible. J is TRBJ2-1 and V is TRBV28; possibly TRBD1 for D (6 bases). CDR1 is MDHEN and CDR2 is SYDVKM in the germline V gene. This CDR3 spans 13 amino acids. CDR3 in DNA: TGCGTTGCCGGGCAGGGGACCTACAATGAGCAGTTCTTC. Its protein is CVAGQGTYNEQFF. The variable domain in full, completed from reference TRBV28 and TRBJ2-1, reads DVKVTQSSRYLVKRTGEKVFLECVQDMDHENMFWYRQDPGLGLRLIYFSYDVKMKEKGDIPEGYSVSREKKERFSLILESASTNQTSMYLCVAGQGTYNEQFFGPGTRLTVL.

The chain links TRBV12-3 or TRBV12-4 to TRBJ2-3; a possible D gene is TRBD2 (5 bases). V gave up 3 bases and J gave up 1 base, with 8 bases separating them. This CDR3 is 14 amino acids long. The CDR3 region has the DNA TGTGCCAGCAGTTTCGGGAAACGCACAGATACGCAGTATTTT. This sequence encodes CASSFGKRTDTQYF.

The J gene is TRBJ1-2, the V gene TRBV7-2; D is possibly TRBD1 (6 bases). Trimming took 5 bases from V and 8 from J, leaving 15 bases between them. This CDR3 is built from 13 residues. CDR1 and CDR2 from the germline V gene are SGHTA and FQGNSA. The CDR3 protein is CASSTRTRGGYTF. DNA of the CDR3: TGTGCCAGCAGCACGAGGACGAGGGGGGGCTACACCTTC.

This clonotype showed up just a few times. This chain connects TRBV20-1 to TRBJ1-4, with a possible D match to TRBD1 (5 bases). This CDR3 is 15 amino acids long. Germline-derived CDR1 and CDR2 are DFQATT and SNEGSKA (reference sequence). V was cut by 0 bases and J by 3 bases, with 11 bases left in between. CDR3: CSARDRGSANEKLFF. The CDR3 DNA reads TGCAGTGCTAGAGATCGGGGGAGCGCTAATGAAAAACTGTTTTTT.

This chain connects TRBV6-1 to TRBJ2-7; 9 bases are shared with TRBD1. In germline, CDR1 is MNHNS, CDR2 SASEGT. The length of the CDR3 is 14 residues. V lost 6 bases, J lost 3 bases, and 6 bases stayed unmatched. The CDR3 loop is CASRKTGGYYEQYF. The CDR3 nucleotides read TGTGCCAGCAGAAAGACAGGGGGTTACTACGAGCAGTACTTC.

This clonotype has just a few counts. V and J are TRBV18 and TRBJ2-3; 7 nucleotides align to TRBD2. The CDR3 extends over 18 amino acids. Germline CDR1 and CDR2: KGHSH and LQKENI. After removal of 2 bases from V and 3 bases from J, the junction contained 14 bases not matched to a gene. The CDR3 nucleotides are TGTGCCAGCTCACCAAAAGGGTACGGCGGGAGAGGAACAGATACGCAGTATTTT. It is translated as CASSPKGYGGRGTDTQYF.

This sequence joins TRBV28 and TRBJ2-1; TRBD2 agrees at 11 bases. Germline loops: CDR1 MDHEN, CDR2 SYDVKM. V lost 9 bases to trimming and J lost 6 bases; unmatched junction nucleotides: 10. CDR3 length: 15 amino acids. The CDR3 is CASRTGTSGINEQFF. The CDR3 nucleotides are TGTGCCAGTAGAACCGGGACTAGCGGAATCAATGAGCAGTTCTTC.

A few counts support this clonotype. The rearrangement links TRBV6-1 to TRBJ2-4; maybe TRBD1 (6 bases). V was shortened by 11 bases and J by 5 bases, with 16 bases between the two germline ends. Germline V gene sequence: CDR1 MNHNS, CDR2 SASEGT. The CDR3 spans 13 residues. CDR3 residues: CAALRRTENIQYF. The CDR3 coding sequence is TGTGCCGCTCTGCGGAGGACAGAAAACATTCAGTACTTC.

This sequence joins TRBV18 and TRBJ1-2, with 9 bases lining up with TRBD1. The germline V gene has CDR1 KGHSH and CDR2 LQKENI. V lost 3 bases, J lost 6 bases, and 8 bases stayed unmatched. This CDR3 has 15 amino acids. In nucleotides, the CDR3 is TGTGCCAGCTCACCCGGACAGGGGTTGGTCCATGGCTACACCTTC. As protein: CASSPGQGLVHGYTF.

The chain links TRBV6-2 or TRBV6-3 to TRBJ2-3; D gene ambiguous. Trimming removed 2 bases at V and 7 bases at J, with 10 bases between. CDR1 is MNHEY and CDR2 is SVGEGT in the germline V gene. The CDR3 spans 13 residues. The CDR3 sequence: CASSYRAANTQYF. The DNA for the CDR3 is TGTGCCAGCAGTTACAGGGCGGCAAATACGCAGTATTTT.

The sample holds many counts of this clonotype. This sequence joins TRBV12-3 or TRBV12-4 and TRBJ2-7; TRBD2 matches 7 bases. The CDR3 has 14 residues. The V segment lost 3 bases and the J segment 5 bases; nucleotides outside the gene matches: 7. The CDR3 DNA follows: TGTGCCAGCAGTTTGAGGGGAGGGGCCAACGAGCAGTACTTC. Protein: CASSLRGGANEQYF.

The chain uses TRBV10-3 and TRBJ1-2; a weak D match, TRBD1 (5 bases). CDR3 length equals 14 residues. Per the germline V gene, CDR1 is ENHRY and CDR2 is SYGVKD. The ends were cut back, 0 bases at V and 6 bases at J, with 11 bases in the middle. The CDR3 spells CAISESAGMDGYTF. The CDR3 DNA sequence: TGTGCCATCAGTGAGTCCGCAGGGATGGATGGCTACACCTTC.

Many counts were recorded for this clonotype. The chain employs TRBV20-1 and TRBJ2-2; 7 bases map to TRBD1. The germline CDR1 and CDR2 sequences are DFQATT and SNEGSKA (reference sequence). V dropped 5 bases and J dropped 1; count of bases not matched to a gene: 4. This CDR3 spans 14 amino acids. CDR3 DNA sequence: TGCAGTGCTCCTCGGACAGGGAACACCGGGGAGCTGTTTTTT. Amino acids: CSAPRTGNTGELFF.

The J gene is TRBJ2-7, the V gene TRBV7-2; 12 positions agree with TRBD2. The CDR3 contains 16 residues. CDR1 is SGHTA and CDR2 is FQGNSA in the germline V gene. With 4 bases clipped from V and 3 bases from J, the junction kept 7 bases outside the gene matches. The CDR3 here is CASSYRTSGINYEQYF. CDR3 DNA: TGTGCCAGCAGCTATAGGACTAGCGGGATTAACTACGAGCAGTACTTC.

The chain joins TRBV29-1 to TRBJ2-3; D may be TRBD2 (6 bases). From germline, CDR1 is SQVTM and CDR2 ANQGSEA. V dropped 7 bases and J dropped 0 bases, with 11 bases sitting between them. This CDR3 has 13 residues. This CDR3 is CSASGTSTDTQYF. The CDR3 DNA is TGCAGCGCCTCCGGGACTAGCACAGATACGCAGTATTTT.

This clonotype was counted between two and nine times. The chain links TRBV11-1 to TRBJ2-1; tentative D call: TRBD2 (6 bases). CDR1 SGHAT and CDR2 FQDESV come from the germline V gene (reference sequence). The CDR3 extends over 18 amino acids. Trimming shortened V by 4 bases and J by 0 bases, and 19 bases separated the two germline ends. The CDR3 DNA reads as TGTGCCAGCAGCTCCCCCCCCCGGACTAAGAACTCCTACAATGAGCAGTTCTTC. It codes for CASSSPPRTKNSYNEQFF.